This TCR beta chain was captured in a study of cytomegalovirus exposure and HLA in healthy donors. Study-wide context: Tens of millions of unique TCRs from HLA-typed donors were held in an early release of data. Study-wide results and caveats: The records held CMV serostatus as the only immune exposure information. Prior analysis indicated that the majority of TCR beta V segments exhibited productivity approximately 87% or approximately 30% of the time. A later analysis reportedly found fewer N-insertions in an Asian-associated ancestry cluster than the roughly 730-donor mean.

This CDR3 has 15 residues. Germline trimming cut 3 bases from V and 1 base from J; bases unmatched to any gene: 2. The germline V gene has CDR1 WNHNN and CDR2 SYGVQD (reference sequence). This clone was seen only a few times. What it binds is unknown. PCR was performed using 60 Vbeta and 13 Jbeta primers. Produced via immunoSEQ multiplex PCR; TCRdb's table is partial and in-frame only. The table includes roughly 200,000 clones, about 10% detected once. The sample was PBMCs. This TCR was sampled from a woman in her twenties or thirties in good health and CMV-seropositive. The chain carries TRBV10-1 and TRBJ2-2; the match to TRBD2 covers 7 bases. CDR3 loop: CASSEGGRNTGELFF. The CDR3 DNA reads as TGCGCCAGCAGTGAAGGCGGGAGGAACACCGGGGAGCTGTTTTTT.